A selection of T cell receptor beta chains follows, all from one sample in a study of T cell repertoires in cytomegalovirus infection. In TCRdb, the reads were re-called with MiXCR into one record per CDR3 protein. The table shows about 140,000 distinct CDR3 sequences, with about 6.1% occurring only once. Input material: PBMCs. The receptors were gathered from a human donor in good health (CMV status not recorded). Some clones in this sample may be carry-over from other donors' samples. Both conserved end residues are part of each CDR3.

J gene | V gene | CDR3 protein
TRBJ2-3 | TRBV12-3/TRBV12-4 | CASTGTSGGTDTQYF
TRBJ2-1 | TRBV4-1 | CASSQVGVSSYNEQFF
TRBJ2-2 | TRBV11-2 | CASSFPGPGELFF
TRBJ2-1 | TRBV2 | CASRTGVLTYNEQFF
TRBJ1-2 | TRBV10-3 | CAIGQAANYGYTF
TRBJ2-1 | TRBV28 | CASSPLLAGGRNEQFF
TRBJ2-2 | TRBV28 | CASGIGTGELFF
TRBJ2-5 | TRBV29-1 | CSVPGRLWETQYF
TRBJ2-5 | TRBV5-1 | CASSFRTGGAETQYF
TRBJ2-1 | TRBV10-3 | CAISDPIRRFVEQFF
TRBJ2-4 | TRBV2 | CASSEAGNIQYF
TRBJ1-6 | TRBV7-2 | CASSLAIGDNSPLHF
TRBJ2-2 | TRBV7-8 | CASSLGSYTGELFF
TRBJ2-7 | TRBV7-6 | CASSLVQGTGEQYF
TRBJ2-5 | TRBV7-2 | CASSLGRFQETQYF
TRBJ1-2 | TRBV29-1 | CSVTGTGGFNYGYTF
TRBJ2-3 | TRBV7-3 | CASSLDRDGTDTQYF
TRBJ2-1 | TRBV28 | CASSSDSRGTYNEQFF
TRBJ2-5 | TRBV5-6 | CASSPSVRGQETQYF
TRBJ2-3 | TRBV6-2/TRBV6-3 | CASTSGASYTQYF
TRBJ1-6 | TRBV11-2 | CASSLEPVNSSPLHF
TRBJ2-7 | TRBV7-2 | CASSSGGHREQYF
TRBJ2-7 | TRBV12-3/TRBV12-4 | CASSLAPTGLAGALITYEQYF
TRBJ1-1 | TRBV7-6 | CASSCMKQKENTEAFF
TRBJ2-3 | TRBV10-3 | CAIRLAGEVDTQYF
TRBJ2-3 | TRBV7-2 | CASSRTSADTQYF
TRBJ2-3 | TRBV20-1 | CSATGLAGPFLRGDTQYF
TRBJ1-6 | TRBV6-2/TRBV6-3 | CASSYLPPGTSGNSPLHF
TRBJ1-6 | TRBV7-9 | CASSTTGTANSPLHF
TRBJ1-5 | TRBV6-2/TRBV6-3 | CASSTDPNGPQHF
TRBJ2-1 | TRBV10-1 | CASSESGDVNEQFF
TRBJ1-1 | TRBV7-9 | CASSPTLKGVGNTEAFF
TRBJ1-1 | TRBV20-1 | CSAGINEDTEAFF
TRBJ2-1 | TRBV7-9 | CASSFGAGYEQFF
TRBJ2-5 | TRBV7-6 | CASSLARSSQETQYF
TRBJ1-5 | TRBV20-1 | CSARAGGETQHF
TRBJ1-1 | TRBV9 | CASSVVAAYTEAFF
TRBJ2-7 | TRBV4-3 | CASSQEVQYEQYF
TRBJ2-7 | TRBV19 | CASSVDRSSYEQYF
TRBJ2-5 | TRBV20-1 | CSARGVGETQYF
TRBJ2-3 | TRBV28 | CASSPALGADTQYF
TRBJ2-1 | TRBV7-6 | CASSSLAGGPYNEQFF
TRBJ2-3 | TRBV10-3 | CAISESSGGTDTQYF
TRBJ1-1 | TRBV20-1 | CSARDLRGFTEAFF
TRBJ2-3 | TRBV7-2 | CASSPYTDTQYF
TRBJ2-1 | TRBV7-2 | CASSQRLAGGQTREQFF
TRBJ2-1 | TRBV19 | CASSIMGKNEQFF
TRBJ2-1 | TRBV28 | CASSSMGQGPHEQFF
TRBJ1-2 | TRBV29-1 | CSVEDYSHPTGPRGYTF
TRBJ1-2 | TRBV7-3 | CASSLTSGPSYGYTF
TRBJ1-1 | TRBV5-1 | CASSLDRGLGNPEAFF
TRBJ1-1 | TRBV7-8 | CASSQETDRDPFF